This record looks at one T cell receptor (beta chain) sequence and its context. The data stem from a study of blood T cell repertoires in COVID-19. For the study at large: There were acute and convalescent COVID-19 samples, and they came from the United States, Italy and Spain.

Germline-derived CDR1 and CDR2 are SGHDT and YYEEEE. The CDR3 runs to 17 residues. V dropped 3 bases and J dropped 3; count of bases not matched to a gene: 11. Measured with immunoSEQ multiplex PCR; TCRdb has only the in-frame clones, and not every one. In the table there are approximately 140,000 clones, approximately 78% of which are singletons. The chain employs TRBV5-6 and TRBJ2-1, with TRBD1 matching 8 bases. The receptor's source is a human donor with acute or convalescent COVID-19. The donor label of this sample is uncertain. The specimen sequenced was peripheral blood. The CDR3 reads CASSSHRQGSGYNEQFF. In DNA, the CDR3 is TGTGCCAGCAGCTCGCACCGACAGGGGTCCGGCTACAATGAGCAGTTCTTC.